Each of the 18 T cell receptor beta chains below was sequenced from the same sample in a study of blood T cell repertoires in COVID-19. The data were produced by immunoSEQ multiplex PCR, yet TCRdb's version contains in-frame clones alone and is incomplete. Here the sample spans fewer than 700,000 clones, 70% to 90% being singletons. Sequenced material: peripheral blood. Receptors originate from a woman aged 50 to 65 with COVID-19, enrolled during active disease.

V is TRBV19 and J is TRBJ1-3; the D is unclear. V was trimmed by 3 bases and J by 0 bases, leaving 6 bases between them. CDR1 LNHDA and CDR2 SQIVND come from the germline V gene (reference sequence). The CDR3 length is 14 residues. The CDR3 region is CASSIQDSGNTIYF. CDR3 in DNA: TGTGCCAGTAGTATCCAGGACTCTGGAAACACCATATATTTT.

This clone has just one count. This rearrangement joins TRBV3-1 (or the pseudogene TRBV3-2) to TRBJ1-1; TRBD1 aligns across 8 bases. CDR3 length equals 13 residues. Germline CDR1 is LGHDT and CDR2 is YNNKEL (reference sequence). V shed 3 bases, J shed 8 bases, and the junction held 5 bases outside the gene matches. CDR3 protein: CASSHRQGIEAFF. The CDR3, as DNA: TGTGCCAGCAGCCATAGACAGGGGATCGAAGCTTTCTTT.

The rearrangement joins TRBV28 to TRBJ1-6, with 8 bases that match TRBD1. The CDR3 totals 15 residues. Per germline, CDR1 MDHEN and CDR2 SYDVKM. The trim removed 5 bases at V and 6 bases at J, leaving 6 bases unmatched. The CDR3 protein is CASSPQGAGNSPLHF. CDR3 in DNA: TGTGCCAGCAGTCCGCAGGGGGCGGGTAATTCACCCCTCCACTTT. Based on the CDR3 plus reference TRBV28 and TRBJ1-6, the full variable domain is DVKVTQSSRYLVKRTGEKVFLECVQDMDHENMFWYRQDPGLGLRLIYFSYDVKMKEKGDIPEGYSVSREKKERFSLILESASTNQTSMYLCASSPQGAGNSPLHFGNGTRLTVT.

The chain is built from TRBV27 and TRBJ2-3; D possibly corresponds to TRBD2 (6 bases). Germline-derived CDR1 and CDR2 are MNHEY and SMNVEV (reference sequence). V lost 2 bases and J 1 base, leaving 10 bases between the germline ends. The length of the CDR3 is 15 residues. The CDR3 DNA is TGTGCCAGCAGTTTAAGCTGGGGGGGCACAGATACGCAGTATTTT. Protein: CASSLSWGGTDTQYF.

The chain carries TRBV30 and TRBJ2-2; D perhaps matches TRBD1 (6 bases). Germline V gene lookup returns CDR1 GTSNPN and CDR2 SVGIG (reference sequence). The CDR3 consists of 14 residues. V shed 3 bases and J shed 6 bases, with 14 bases lying between them. The CDR3 DNA reads TGTGCCTGGAGACAGGGCGCTTTAGCCGGGGAGCTGTTTTTT. Protein sequence: CAWRQGALAGELFF.

V gene TRBV5-1 combines with J gene TRBJ1-1; D is perhaps TRBD1 (6 bases). The CDR3 extends over 16 amino acids. Trimming took 4 bases from V and 4 from J, leaving 20 bases between them. Germline V CDR1 and CDR2: SGHRS, YFSETQ. CDR3 sequence reads: CASSPGTGSVGTEAFF. The DNA of the CDR3 is TGCGCCAGCAGCCCAGGAACAGGGAGCGTGGGCACTGAAGCTTTCTTT.

The V call is TRBV5-1, the J call TRBJ1-1; 8 nucleotides line up with TRBD1. The trim removed 4 bases at V and 11 bases at J, leaving 16 bases unmatched. CDR1 and CDR2 (germline): SGHRS, YFSETQ. The CDR3 is 15 residues long. As DNA, the CDR3 is TGCGCCAGCAGCCCGGAGGGACAGGCCTTTCAAGAGGCTTTCTTT. This gives the protein CASSPEGQAFQEAFF.

With regard to this clone: The same CDR3 also results from other DNA sequences found in this sample. The chain combines TRBV3-1 (or the pseudogene TRBV3-2) with TRBJ1-1; the D is unclear. The V gene lost 6 bases and the J gene lost 1 base, with 3 bases spanning the gap. The length of the CDR3 is 11 residues. Germline lookup yields CDR1 LGHDT and CDR2 YNNKEL (reference sequence). The CDR3 DNA follows: TGTGCCAGCAGGGCGAACACTGAAGCTTTCTTT. Translating it yields CASRANTEAFF.

The chain combines TRBV5-1 with TRBJ1-1, with 11 bases that match TRBD1. The CDR3 extends over 14 amino acids. V was clipped by 3 bases and J by 4 bases; unmatched bases: 2. Per germline, CDR1 SGHRS and CDR2 YFSETQ. The CDR3: CASSSDRGPTEAFF. The CDR3 DNA sequence: TGCGCCAGCAGCTCGGACAGGGGGCCCACTGAAGCTTTCTTT.

The chain is built from TRBV14 and TRBJ2-2; D is unclear. The V and J ends lost 4 bases and 1 base respectively, with 7 bases between them. Germline CDR1 reads SGHDN; CDR2 reads FVKESK. CDR3 length: 14 amino acids. The CDR3 coding sequence is TGTGCCAGCAGCCGACATGAGAACACCGGGGAGCTGTTTTTT. It translates to CASSRHENTGELFF.

The chain recombines TRBV11-2 with TRBJ1-2; D is unresolved. The CDR3 sequence is 16 residues long. The germline V gene has CDR1 SGHAT and CDR2 FQNNGV. The germline V and J ends were trimmed by 0 bases and 8 bases, with 19 bases remaining between them. The DNA for the CDR3 is TGTGCCAGCAGCTTAGATGTTTTGCGGGGAATGGGCGGCTACACCTTC. Protein product: CASSLDVLRGMGGYTF.

J is TRBJ1-3 and V is TRBV29-1; TRBD1 is a possible D gene (5 bases). The CDR3 sequence is 12 residues long. Germline CDR1 is SQVTM and CDR2 is ANQGSEA. V lost 6 bases to trimming and J lost 4 bases, with 10 bases between them. In DNA form, the CDR3 reads TGCAGCGTCCCAGGGTACGGAAACACCATATATTTT. Translating it yields CSVPGYGNTIYF. The full variable domain, rest sourced from reference TRBV29-1 and TRBJ1-3, is SAVISQKPSRDICQRGTSLTIQCQVDSQVTMMFWYRQQPGQSLTLIATANQGSEATYESGFVIDKFPISRPNLTFSTLTVSNMSPEDSSIYLCSVPGYGNTIYFGEGSWLTVV.

This clone was recorded once. The rearrangement joins TRBV30 to TRBJ2-3, with TRBD1 identical over 11 bases. The ends lost 5 bases at V and 4 bases at J; junction bases unmatched: 2. This CDR3 has 13 amino acids. CDR1 and CDR2 from the germline V gene are GTSNPN and SVGIG (reference sequence). The CDR3 bases are TGTGCCTGGGGACAGGGGGCCCCAGATACGCAGTATTTT. Translation: CAWGQGAPDTQYF.

The chain is built from TRBV7-6 and TRBJ1-2; D remains unclear. The CDR3 contains 17 residues. Germline V lookup: CDR1 SGHVS, CDR2 FNYEAQ. Trimming removed 0 bases at V and 6 bases at J, with 20 bases between. CDR3 protein: CASSLAPEDPGDDGYTF. The CDR3 coding sequence is TGTGCCAGCAGCTTAGCGCCGGAAGATCCAGGTGACGATGGCTACACCTTC.

This rearrangement joins TRBV19 to TRBJ1-4; 7 bases map to TRBD1. CDR3 length equals 14 residues. The trim removed 5 bases at V and 8 bases at J, leaving 8 bases unmatched. Germline CDR1 is LNHDA and CDR2 is SQIVND (reference sequence). CDR3 in DNA: TGTGCCAGTAGTCATGGGACAGAGGGGGAAAAACTGTTTTTT. Translating gives CASSHGTEGEKLFF.

The chain has TRBV5-6 and TRBJ1-4, with D unclear. Germline V CDR1 and CDR2: SGHDT, YYEEEE. This CDR3 has 11 amino acids. Trimming left V 3 bases short and J 5 bases short, with 2 bases between. CDR3 in amino acids: CASSSNEKLFF. Here the CDR3 DNA reads TGTGCCAGCAGCTCGAATGAAAAACTGTTTTTT. The complete variable domain, with remaining parts taken from reference TRBV5-6 and TRBJ1-4, reads DAGVTQSPTHLIKTRGQQVTLRCSPKSGHDTVSWYQQALGQGPQFIFQYYEEEERQRGNFPDRFSGHQFPNYSSELNVNALLLGDSALYLCASSSNEKLFFGSGTQLSVL.

The genes are TRBV6-4 and TRBJ2-1; tentatively, D is TRBD1 (5 bases). Trimming removed 6 bases at V and 9 bases at J, with 21 bases between. Germline CDR1 reads MRHNA; CDR2 reads SNTAGT. CDR3 length: 15 amino acids. The CDR3 protein is CASRPNPLGQGEQFF. For the CDR3, the DNA is TGTGCCAGCAGGCCCAACCCATTAGGTCAGGGTGAGCAGTTCTTC.

The chain is built from TRBV6-6 and TRBJ1-5, with unresolved D. CDR3 size: 13 residues. Looked up from germline, CDR1 is MNHNY and CDR2 is SVGAGI (reference sequence). V was shortened by 10 bases and J by 3 bases, with 13 bases between the two germline ends. The CDR3 nucleotides are TGTGCCACCATCTTAGAGATCAATCAGCCCCAGCATTTT. Its protein is CATILEINQPQHF.